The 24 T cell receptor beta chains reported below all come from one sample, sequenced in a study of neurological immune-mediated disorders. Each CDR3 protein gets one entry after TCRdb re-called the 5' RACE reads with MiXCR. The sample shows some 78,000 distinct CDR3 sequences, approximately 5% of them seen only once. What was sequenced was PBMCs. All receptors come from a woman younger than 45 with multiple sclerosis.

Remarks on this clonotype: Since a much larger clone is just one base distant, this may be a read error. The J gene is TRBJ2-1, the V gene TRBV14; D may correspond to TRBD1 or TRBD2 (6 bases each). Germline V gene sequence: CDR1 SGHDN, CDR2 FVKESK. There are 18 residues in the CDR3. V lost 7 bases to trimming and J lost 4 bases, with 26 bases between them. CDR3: CASNPRPGGGIFYNEQFF. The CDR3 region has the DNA TGTGCCAGCAACCCCCGCCCCGGAGGGGGGATTTTTTACAATGAGCAGTTCTTC. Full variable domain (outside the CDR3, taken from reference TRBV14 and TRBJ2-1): EAGVTQFPSHSVIEKGQTVTLRCDPISGHDNLYWYRRVMGKEIKFLLHFVKESKQDESGMPNNRFLAERTGGTYSTLKVQPAELEDSGVYFCASNPRPGGGIFYNEQFFGPGTRLTVL.

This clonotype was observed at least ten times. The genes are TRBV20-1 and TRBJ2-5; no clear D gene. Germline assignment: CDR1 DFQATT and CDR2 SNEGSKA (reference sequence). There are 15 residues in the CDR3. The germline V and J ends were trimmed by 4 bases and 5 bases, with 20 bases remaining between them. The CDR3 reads CSAIGSPFVGETQYF. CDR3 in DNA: TGCAGTGCTATTGGGTCCCCATTTGTTGGGGAGACCCAGTACTTC.

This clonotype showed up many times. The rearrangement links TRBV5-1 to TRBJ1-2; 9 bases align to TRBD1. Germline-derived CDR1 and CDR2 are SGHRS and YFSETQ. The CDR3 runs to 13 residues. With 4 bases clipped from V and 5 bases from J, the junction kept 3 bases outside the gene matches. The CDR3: CASSGGTGYGYTF. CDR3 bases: TGCGCCAGCAGCGGCGGGACAGGGTATGGCTACACCTTC.

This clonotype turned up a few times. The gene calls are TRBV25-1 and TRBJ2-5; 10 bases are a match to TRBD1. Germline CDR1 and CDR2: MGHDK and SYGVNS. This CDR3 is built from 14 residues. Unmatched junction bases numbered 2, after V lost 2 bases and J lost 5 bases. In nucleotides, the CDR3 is TGTGCCAGCAGTGAAGGGGGACAGGGGGAGACCCAGTACTTC. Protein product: CASSEGGQGETQYF.

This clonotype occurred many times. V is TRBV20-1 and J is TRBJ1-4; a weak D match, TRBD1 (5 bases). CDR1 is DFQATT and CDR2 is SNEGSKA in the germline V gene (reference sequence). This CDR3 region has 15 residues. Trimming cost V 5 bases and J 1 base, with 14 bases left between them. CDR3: CSARDVWGTNEKLFF. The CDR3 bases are TGCAGTGCTCGGGACGTTTGGGGAACTAATGAAAAACTGTTTTTT.

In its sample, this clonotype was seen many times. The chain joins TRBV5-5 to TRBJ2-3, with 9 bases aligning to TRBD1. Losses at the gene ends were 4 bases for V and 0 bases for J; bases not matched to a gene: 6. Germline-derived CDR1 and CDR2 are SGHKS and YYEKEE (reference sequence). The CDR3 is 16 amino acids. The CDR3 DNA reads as TGTGCCAGCAGCCCGGACAGGGGTTATAGCACAGATACGCAGTATTTT. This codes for CASSPDRGYSTDTQYF.

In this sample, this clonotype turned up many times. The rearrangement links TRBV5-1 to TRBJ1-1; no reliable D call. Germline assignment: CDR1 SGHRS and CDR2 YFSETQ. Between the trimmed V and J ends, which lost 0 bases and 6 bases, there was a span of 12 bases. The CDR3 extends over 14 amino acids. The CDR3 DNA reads TGCGCCAGCAGCTTGGATTCAGGTGGCCCTGAAGCTTTCTTT. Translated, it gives CASSLDSGGPEAFF.

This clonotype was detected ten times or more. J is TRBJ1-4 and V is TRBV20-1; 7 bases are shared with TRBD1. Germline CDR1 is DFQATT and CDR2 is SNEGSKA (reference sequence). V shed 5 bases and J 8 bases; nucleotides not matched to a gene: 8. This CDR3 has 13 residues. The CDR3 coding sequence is TGCAGTGCTCCCACAGGGGAACGGGAAAAACTGTTTTTT. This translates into CSAPTGEREKLFF.

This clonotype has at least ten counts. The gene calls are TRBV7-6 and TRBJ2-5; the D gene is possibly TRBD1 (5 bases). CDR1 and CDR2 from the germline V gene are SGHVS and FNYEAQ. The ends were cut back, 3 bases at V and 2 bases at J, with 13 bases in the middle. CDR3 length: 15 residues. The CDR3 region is CASSFQGLAQETQYF. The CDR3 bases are TGTGCCAGCAGCTTTCAGGGTCTGGCGCAAGAGACCCAGTACTTC.

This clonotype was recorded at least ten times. CDR3 sequence: CSARDLTGGGSPLHF. The CDR3 DNA reads TGCAGTGCTAGAGATTTGACAGGGGGAGGTTCACCCCTCCACTTT. V usage is TRBV20-1 and J usage is TRBJ1-6, with TRBD1 matching 9 bases. Unmatched junction bases numbered 6, after V lost 0 bases and J lost 9 bases. CDR1 is DFQATT, CDR2 SNEGSKA, per germline (reference sequence). CDR3 length equals 15 residues.

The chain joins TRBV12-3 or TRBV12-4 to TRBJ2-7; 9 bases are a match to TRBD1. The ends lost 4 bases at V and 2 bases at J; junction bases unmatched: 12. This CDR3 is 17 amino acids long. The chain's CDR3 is CASSSLPGQGSTYEQYF. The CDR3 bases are TGTGCCAGCAGTTCGCTCCCGGGACAGGGCTCAACCTACGAGCAGTACTTC.

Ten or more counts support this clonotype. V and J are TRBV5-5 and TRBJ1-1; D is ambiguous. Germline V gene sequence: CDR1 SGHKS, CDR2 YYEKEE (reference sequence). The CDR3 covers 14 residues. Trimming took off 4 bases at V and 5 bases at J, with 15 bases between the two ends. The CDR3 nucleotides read TGTGCCAGCAGCCCGTATGAGGGTATGACTGAAGCTTTCTTT. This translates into CASSPYEGMTEAFF.

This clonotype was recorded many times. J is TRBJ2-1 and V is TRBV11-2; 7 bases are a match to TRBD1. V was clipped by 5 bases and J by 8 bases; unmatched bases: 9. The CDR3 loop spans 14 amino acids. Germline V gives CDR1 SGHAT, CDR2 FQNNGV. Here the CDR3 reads CASSHRQGRHEQFF. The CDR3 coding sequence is TGTGCCAGCAGCCATCGACAGGGACGGCATGAGCAGTTCTTC.

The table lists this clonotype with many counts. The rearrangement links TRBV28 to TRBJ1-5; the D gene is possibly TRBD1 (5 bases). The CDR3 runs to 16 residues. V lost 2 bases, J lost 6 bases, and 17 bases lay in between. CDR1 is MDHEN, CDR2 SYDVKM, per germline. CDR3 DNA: TGTGCCAGCAGTTTAGGGTTCCCTGGGGGGGGTCAGCCCCAGCATTTT. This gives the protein CASSLGFPGGGQPQHF.

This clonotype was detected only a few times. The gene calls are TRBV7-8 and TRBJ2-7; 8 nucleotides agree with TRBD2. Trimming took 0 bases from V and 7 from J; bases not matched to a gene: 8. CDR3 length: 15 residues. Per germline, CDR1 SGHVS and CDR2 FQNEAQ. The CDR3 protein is CASSLARLAGGEQYV. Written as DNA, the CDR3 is TGTGCCAGCAGCTTAGCAAGGTTGGCGGGGGGAGAGCAGTACGTC.

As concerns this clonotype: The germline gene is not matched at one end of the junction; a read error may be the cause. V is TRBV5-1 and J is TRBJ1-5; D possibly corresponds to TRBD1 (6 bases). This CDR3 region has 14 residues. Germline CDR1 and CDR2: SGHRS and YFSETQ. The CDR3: CASSPEGGHQPQNF. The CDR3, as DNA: TGCGCCAGCAGCCCCGAGGGGGGACATCAGCCCCAGAATTTT. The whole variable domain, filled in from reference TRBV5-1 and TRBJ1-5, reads KAGVTQTPRYLIKTRGQQVTLSCSPISGHRSVSWYQQTPGQGLQFLFEYFSETQRNKGNFPGRFSGRQFSNSRSEMNVSTLELGDSALYLCASSPEGGHQPQNFGDGTRLSIL.

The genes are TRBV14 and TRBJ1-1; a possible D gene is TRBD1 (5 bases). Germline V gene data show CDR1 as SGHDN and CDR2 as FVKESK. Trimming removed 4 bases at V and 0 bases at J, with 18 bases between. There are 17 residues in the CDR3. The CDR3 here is CASSLGRGEYMNTEAFF. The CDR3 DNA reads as TGTGCCAGCAGCCTGGGACGAGGGGAATACATGAACACTGAAGCTTTCTTT.

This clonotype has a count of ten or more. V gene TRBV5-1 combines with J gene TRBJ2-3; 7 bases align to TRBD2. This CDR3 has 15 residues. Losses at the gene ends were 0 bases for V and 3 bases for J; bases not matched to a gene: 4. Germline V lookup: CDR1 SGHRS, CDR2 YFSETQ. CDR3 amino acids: CASSLDGRRTDTQYF. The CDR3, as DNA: TGCGCCAGCAGCTTGGACGGGAGGAGGACAGATACGCAGTATTTT.

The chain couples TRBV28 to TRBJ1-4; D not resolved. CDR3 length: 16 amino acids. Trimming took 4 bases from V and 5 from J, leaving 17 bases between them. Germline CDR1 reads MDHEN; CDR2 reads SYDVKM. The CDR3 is CASSSIVRAVNEKLFF. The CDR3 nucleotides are TGTGCCAGCAGTTCGATAGTCCGGGCCGTAAATGAAAAACTGTTTTTT.

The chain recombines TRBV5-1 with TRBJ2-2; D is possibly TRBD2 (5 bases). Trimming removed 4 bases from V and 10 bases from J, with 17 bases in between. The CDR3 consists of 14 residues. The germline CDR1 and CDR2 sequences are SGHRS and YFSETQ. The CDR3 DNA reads TGCGCCAGCAGCAGCGGCCAGGCGGCCGAGGAGCTGTTTTTT. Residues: CASSSGQAAEELFF. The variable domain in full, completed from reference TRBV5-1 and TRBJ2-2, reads KAGVTQTPRYLIKTRGQQVTLSCSPISGHRSVSWYQQTPGQGLQFLFEYFSETQRNKGNFPGRFSGRQFSNSRSEMNVSTLELGDSALYLCASSSGQAAEELFFGEGSRLTVL.

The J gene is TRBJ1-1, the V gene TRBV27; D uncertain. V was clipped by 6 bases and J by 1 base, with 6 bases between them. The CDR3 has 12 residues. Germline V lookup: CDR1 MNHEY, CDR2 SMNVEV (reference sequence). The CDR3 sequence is CASRDPNTEAFF. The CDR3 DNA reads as TGTGCCAGCAGGGATCCGAACACTGAAGCTTTCTTT.

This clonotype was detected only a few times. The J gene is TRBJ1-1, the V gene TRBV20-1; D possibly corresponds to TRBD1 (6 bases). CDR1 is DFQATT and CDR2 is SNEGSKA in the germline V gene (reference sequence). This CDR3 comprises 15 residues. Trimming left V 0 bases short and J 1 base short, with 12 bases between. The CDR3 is CSARDPGQTNTEAFF. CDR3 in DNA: TGCAGTGCTAGAGACCCTGGACAGACGAACACTGAAGCTTTCTTT.

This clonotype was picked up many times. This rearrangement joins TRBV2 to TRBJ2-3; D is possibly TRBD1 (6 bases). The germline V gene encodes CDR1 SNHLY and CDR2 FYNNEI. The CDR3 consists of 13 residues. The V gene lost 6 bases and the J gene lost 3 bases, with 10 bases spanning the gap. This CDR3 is CASRRTVTDTQYF. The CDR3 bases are TGTGCCAGCAGAAGGACAGTAACAGATACGCAGTATTTT.

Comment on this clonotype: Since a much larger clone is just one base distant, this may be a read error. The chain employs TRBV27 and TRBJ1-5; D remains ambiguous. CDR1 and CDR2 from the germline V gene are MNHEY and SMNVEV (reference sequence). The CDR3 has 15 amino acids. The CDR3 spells CASSSGIYSNRPQHF. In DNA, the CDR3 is TGTGCCAGCAGTTCAGGAATTTATAGCAATCGGCCCCAGCATTTT.